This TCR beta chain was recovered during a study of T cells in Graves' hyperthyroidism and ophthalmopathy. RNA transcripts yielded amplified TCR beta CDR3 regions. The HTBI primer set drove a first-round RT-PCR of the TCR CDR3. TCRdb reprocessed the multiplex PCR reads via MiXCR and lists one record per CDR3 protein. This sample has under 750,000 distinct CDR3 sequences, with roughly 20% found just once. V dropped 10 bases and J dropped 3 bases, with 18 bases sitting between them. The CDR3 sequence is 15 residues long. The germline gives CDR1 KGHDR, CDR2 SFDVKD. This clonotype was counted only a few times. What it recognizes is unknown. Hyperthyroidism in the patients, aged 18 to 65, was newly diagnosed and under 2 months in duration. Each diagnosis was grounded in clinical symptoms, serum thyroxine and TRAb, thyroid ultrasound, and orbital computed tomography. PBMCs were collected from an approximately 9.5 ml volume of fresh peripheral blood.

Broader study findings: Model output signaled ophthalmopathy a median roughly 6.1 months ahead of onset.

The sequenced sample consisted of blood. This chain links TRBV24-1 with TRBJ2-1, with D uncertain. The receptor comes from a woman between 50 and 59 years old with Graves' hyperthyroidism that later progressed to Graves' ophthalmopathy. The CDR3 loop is CATTGKDSFYNEQFF. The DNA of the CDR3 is TGTGCCACTACGGGCAAGGATTCCTTCTACAATGAGCAGTTCTTC.